Following are 29 T cell receptor beta chains from one sample sequenced in a study of shared clonotypes between healthy human individuals. The method was immunoSEQ multiplex PCR; TCRdb's version includes in-frame clones alone and lacks a portion of them. The table lists millions of clones, about 92% of them singletons. In the naive CD8 group, cells lacked CD45RO and were positively selected for CCR7, so terminally differentiated effector memory CD45RA+ cells were left out. The sample consisted of naive CD8+ T cells from PBMCs. The receptors here all came from a man aged 18 to 35 in good health. Some clones in this sample may be carry-over from other donors' samples.

The genes are TRBV7-7 and TRBJ2-5; D is undetermined. Trimming left V 5 bases short and J 2 bases short, with 9 bases between. CDR1 is SSHAT, CDR2 FNYEAQ, per germline (reference sequence). The CDR3 has 13 residues. The CDR3 coding sequence is TGTGCCAGCAGCAAAGGGATTCAAGAGACCCAGTACTTC. This encodes CASSKGIQETQYF. Using reference TRBV7-7 and TRBJ2-5 for the parts outside the CDR3, the full variable domain is GAGVSQSPRYKVTKRGQDVTLRCDPISSHATLYWYQQALGQGPEFLTYFNYEAQPDKSGLPSDRFSAERPEGSISTLTIQRTEQRDSAMYRCASSKGIQETQYFGPGTRLLVL.

V is TRBV5-1 and J is TRBJ1-2; D is unclear. Trimming removed 8 bases from V and 6 bases from J, with 14 bases in between. This CDR3 comprises 12 residues. Germline lookup yields CDR1 SGHRS and CDR2 YFSETQ. The CDR3 nucleotides read TGCGCCAGTGCTAACGGCAGCCATGGCTACACCTTC. Amino acid sequence: CASANGSHGYTF.

The chain employs TRBV6-5 and TRBJ2-7; D unclear. The CDR3 has 15 amino acids. V was trimmed by 6 bases and J by 2 bases, leaving 17 bases between them. Germline assignment: CDR1 MNHEY and CDR2 SVGAGI. This CDR3 reads CASSPFETSTYEQYF. CDR3 bases: TGTGCCAGCAGCCCGTTTGAAACAAGTACCTACGAGCAGTACTTC.

This clone came up once. This rearrangement joins TRBV11-2 to TRBJ1-5; D is undetermined. With 8 bases removed from V and 4 bases from J, the gap between germline ends came to 6 bases. Germline V gene lookup returns CDR1 SGHAT and CDR2 FQNNGV. The CDR3 extends over 11 amino acids. CDR3 nucleotide sequence: TGTGCCAGCGGGCTGAATCAGCCCCAGCATTTT. Its translation is CASGLNQPQHF.

This chain joins TRBV27 and TRBJ2-5, with unresolved D. The V end was cut by 2 bases, the J end by 5 bases, with 9 bases between. CDR1 MNHEY and CDR2 SMNVEV come from the germline V gene (reference sequence). There are 13 residues in the CDR3. The CDR3 nucleotides are TGTGCCAGCAGTTTAGTCCCTAGGGAGACCCAGTACTTC. It translates to CASSLVPRETQYF.

The J gene is TRBJ2-6, the V gene TRBV10-3; the D is unclear. Trimming pared 6 bases from V and 3 bases from J, leaving 15 bases between. The germline V gene has CDR1 ENHRY and CDR2 SYGVKD. The CDR3 is made up of 16 amino acids. The CDR3 DNA sequence: TGTGCCATCAGGGGCTGGACGGAGCATGGGGCCAACGTCCTGACTTTC. This gives the protein CAIRGWTEHGANVLTF.

The rearrangement joins TRBV29-1 to TRBJ2-7; D is possibly TRBD1 (6 bases). The CDR3 runs to 14 residues. V was shortened by 0 bases and J by 3 bases, with 12 bases between the two germline ends. Germline CDR1 is SQVTM and CDR2 is ANQGSEA. CDR3 protein: CSVEEVRGNYEQYF. Written as DNA, the CDR3 is TGCAGCGTTGAAGAGGTCAGGGGAAACTACGAGCAGTACTTC.

V is TRBV5-4 and J is TRBJ2-1; a possible D gene is TRBD2 (6 bases). Trimming took off 3 bases at V and 7 bases at J, with 8 bases between the two ends. Germline V gene data show CDR1 as SGHNT and CDR2 as YYREEE (reference sequence). The CDR3 sequence is 12 residues long. The CDR3 loop is CASSWGENEQFF. Here the CDR3 DNA reads TGTGCCAGCAGCTGGGGGGAGAATGAGCAGTTCTTC.

The chain recombines TRBV15 with TRBJ1-1; possible D gene TRBD1, 6 bases. CDR1 LNHNV and CDR2 YYDKDF come from the germline V gene (reference sequence). Trimming left V 5 bases short and J 0 bases short, with 13 bases between. The CDR3 consists of 15 residues. The DNA of the CDR3 is TGTGCCACCAGCTCCTGGGGACACATGAACACTGAAGCTTTCTTT. Protein: CATSSWGHMNTEAFF.

With regard to this clone: The same CDR3 also results from other DNA sequences found in this sample. This CDR3 reads CASSLTSGRSTDTQYF. The CDR3 DNA sequence: TGCGCCAGCAGCTTGACTAGCGGGCGGAGCACAGATACGCAGTATTTT. V is TRBV5-1 and J is TRBJ2-3; 9 bases match TRBD2. The J segment lost 0 bases and the V segment lost 1 base, leaving 3 bases of the junction unmatched. The CDR3 is made up of 16 amino acids. Germline V gene sequence: CDR1 SGHRS, CDR2 YFSETQ.

The rearrangement links TRBV4-2 to TRBJ2-4; TRBD1 matches at 9 bases. V lost 4 bases to trimming and J lost 2 bases; unmatched junction nucleotides: 6. The CDR3 totals 16 residues. Germline V lookup: CDR1 LGHNA, CDR2 YNFKEQ. The CDR3 loop is CASSPGQGRTKNIQYF. CDR3 sequence (DNA): TGTGCCAGCAGCCCAGGACAGGGGAGAACCAAAAACATTCAGTACTTC.

Concerning this clone itself: Other nucleotide sequences in the sample specify the same CDR3. In DNA, the CDR3 is TGTGCCAGCAGCCCCCGGACAGAACAAGAGACCCAGTACTTC. Translating it yields CASSPRTEQETQYF. V gene TRBV9 combines with J gene TRBJ2-5; D is perhaps TRBD1 (6 bases). Deletions cut 4 bases from V and 2 bases from J, with 12 bases between. CDR3 length: 14 amino acids. Looked up from germline, CDR1 is SGDLS and CDR2 is YYNGEE.

With regard to this clone: The same CDR3 arises from other DNA sequences in this sample as well. The CDR3 region is CASSVGSNEKLFF. DNA for the CDR3: TGTGCCAGCAGCGTCGGCTCTAATGAAAAACTGTTTTTT. The genes are TRBV9 and TRBJ1-4; D not certain. This CDR3 spans 13 amino acids. Germline values: CDR1 SGDLS, CDR2 YYNGEE. Trimming left V 2 bases short and J 3 bases short, with 5 bases between. Looking up the rest from reference TRBV9 and TRBJ1-4 gives the full variable domain: DSGVTQTPKHLITATGQRVTLRCSPRSGDLSVYWYQQSLDQGLQFLIQYYNGEERAKGNILERFSAQQFPDLHSELNLSSLELGDSALYFCASSVGSNEKLFFGSGTQLSVL.

This chain joins TRBV27 and TRBJ1-1; the D gene is possibly TRBD1 (5 bases). V lost 7 bases, J lost 12 bases, and 15 bases lay in between. The CDR3 contains 11 residues. Germline V gene data show CDR1 as MNHEY and CDR2 as SMNVEV (reference sequence). The CDR3 sequence: CASTLGVATFF. CDR3 DNA: TGTGCCAGCACCTTGGGGGTTGCGACTTTCTTT.

This rearrangement joins TRBV5-7 to TRBJ2-7; tentatively, D is TRBD1 (5 bases). TRBV5-7 is noted as an ORF with a role that remains uncertain. The CDR3 covers 15 residues. The V end lost 7 bases, the J end lost 0 bases, and 17 bases lay between the germline ends. This CDR3 reads CASCSPGQGSYEQYF. CDR3 DNA sequence: TGTGCCAGCTGCTCCCCTGGCCAGGGCTCCTACGAGCAGTACTTC.

As regards this clone: The sample holds other DNA sequences that translate to the same CDR3. The rearrangement links TRBV5-1 to TRBJ2-5, with 10 positions matching TRBD2. The CDR3 loop spans 14 amino acids. V lost 1 base, J lost 4 bases, and 1 base stayed unmatched. Germline V lookup: CDR1 SGHRS, CDR2 YFSETQ. The CDR3 reads CASSLSGRGETQYF. CDR3 in DNA: TGCGCCAGCAGCTTGAGCGGGAGGGGAGAGACCCAGTACTTC.

The CDR3 is CASSPQAVDSYGYTF. CDR3 coding DNA: TGCGCCAGCAGCCCCCAGGCCGTGGACTCCTATGGCTACACCTTC. V gene TRBV4-1 combines with J gene TRBJ1-2; D is unresolved. The CDR3 sequence is 15 residues long. V gave up 4 bases and J gave up 4 bases, with 16 bases separating them. Per germline, CDR1 MGHRA and CDR2 YSYEKL.

The V gene is TRBV27, the J gene TRBJ2-2; 12 bases line up with TRBD2. V lost 5 bases and J lost 8; bases outside the gene matches: 12. The CDR3 is 17 amino acids. Germline loops: CDR1 MNHEY, CDR2 SMNVEV (reference sequence). The CDR3 sequence is CASSPPTSGSVIGELFF. The CDR3 region has the DNA TGTGCCAGCAGTCCACCGACTAGCGGGAGTGTAATAGGGGAGCTGTTTTTT.

The chain couples TRBV6-6 to TRBJ2-2; D call uncertain. The CDR3 consists of 12 residues. Germline loops: CDR1 MNHNY, CDR2 SVGAGI (reference sequence). V was shortened by 1 base and J by 6 bases, with 3 bases between the two germline ends. DNA for the CDR3: TGTGCCAGCAGTTACTTGGCCGGGGAGCTGTTTTTT. It is translated as CASSYLAGELFF.

The gene calls are TRBV30 and TRBJ2-7; D possibly corresponds to TRBD2 (6 bases). The CDR3 runs 16 residues. V was clipped by 3 bases and J by 3 bases, with 21 bases between them. Germline V gives CDR1 GTSNPN, CDR2 SVGIG (reference sequence). In DNA, the CDR3 is TGTGCCTGGAGCCCAAACCCCCCCGGAGGGCACTACGAGCAGTACTTC. Translation gives CAWSPNPPGGHYEQYF.

The rearrangement links TRBV7-9 to TRBJ1-2; D perhaps matches TRBD1 (5 bases). CDR1 SEHNR and CDR2 FQNEAQ come from the germline V gene (reference sequence). CDR3 length: 16 residues. V was trimmed by 2 bases and J by 6 bases, leaving 19 bases between them. CDR3 in amino acids: CASSLPGARISDGYTF. The CDR3 DNA follows: TGTGCCAGCAGCTTACCTGGGGCGAGGATCAGCGATGGCTACACCTTC.

The chain uses TRBV30 and TRBJ1-5; perhaps TRBD1 as D (6 bases). The V and J ends lost 2 bases and 6 bases respectively, with 26 bases between them. In germline, CDR1 is GTSNPN, CDR2 SVGIG (reference sequence). This CDR3 is 18 amino acids long. The CDR3 coding sequence is TGTGCCTGGAGTAGGGGGGCAGGAGGAATTGTTTTGGTTCAGCCCCAGCATTTT. As protein: CAWSRGAGGIVLVQPQHF. Full variable domain (rest looked up from reference TRBV30 and TRBJ1-5): SQTIHQWPATLVQPVGSPLSLECTVEGTSNPNLYWYRQAAGRGLQLLFYSVGIGQISSEVPQNLSASRPQDRQFILSSKKLLLSDSGFYLCAWSRGAGGIVLVQPQHFGDGTRLSIL.

The chain combines TRBV4-1 with TRBJ2-3; TRBD1 aligns across 12 bases. V shed 3 bases, J shed 5 bases, and the junction held 6 bases outside the gene matches. The CDR3 has 16 amino acids. Germline-derived CDR1 and CDR2 are MGHRA and YSYEKL. CDR3 protein: CASSHRDRGREDTQYF. The DNA of the CDR3 is TGCGCCAGCAGCCACAGGGACAGGGGGCGAGAAGATACGCAGTATTTT.

V and J are TRBV7-6 and TRBJ2-3, with 7 positions matching TRBD2. J was trimmed by 5 bases and V by 5 bases; bases with no gene match: 19. CDR1 and CDR2 from the germline V gene are SGHVS and FNYEAQ. The CDR3 runs to 18 residues. The CDR3 region has the DNA TGTGCCAGCAGCCCCCGGACCGAGCGGGGACCTAGTGGAGATACGCAGTATTTT. Its protein is CASSPRTERGPSGDTQYF.

On this clone itself: The same CDR3 is also encoded by other DNA sequences in this sample. The CDR3 protein is CASSGGTSSEQYF. The CDR3, as DNA: TGTGCCAGCAGCGGAGGGACGTCCAGCGAGCAGTACTTC. The rearrangement uses TRBV9 and TRBJ2-7, with D perhaps TRBD1 or TRBD2 (5 bases each). The germline V gene has CDR1 SGDLS and CDR2 YYNGEE. The CDR3 spans 13 residues. Trimming removed 3 bases from V and 6 bases from J, with 13 bases in between.

This clone was recorded only once. The CDR3 loop is CASRDQGTEQYF. CDR3 in DNA: TGTGCCAGCAGGGATCAGGGGACCGAGCAGTACTTC. The V gene is TRBV6-1, the J gene TRBJ2-7; weak D call: TRBD1 (6 bases). Germline-derived CDR1 and CDR2 are MNHNS and SASEGT. Deletions cut 6 bases from V and 6 bases from J, with 12 bases between. The CDR3 contains 12 residues.

Points on this clone: At one end the junction does not follow the germline gene, possibly because of a read error. The rearrangement links TRBV27 to TRBJ2-7; D might be TRBD1 or TRBD2, each matching 5 bases. From germline, CDR1 is MNHEY and CDR2 SMNVEV (reference sequence). There are 15 residues in the CDR3. In DNA form, the CDR3 reads TGTGCCAGCAGTTTATCGTGGGGGAACTCCAACGAGCAGTACTTC. This translates into CASSLSWGNSNEQYF.

The chain joins TRBV6-6 to TRBJ1-2; perhaps TRBD1 as D (5 bases). V lost 5 bases and J lost 8, with 21 bases in between. CDR1 and CDR2 from the germline V gene are MNHNY and SVGAGI (reference sequence). The CDR3 runs to 15 residues. Here the CDR3 DNA reads TGTGCCAGCAGTATCGCCGGGGGTCTCCACCCCGGCTACACCTTC. Its translation: CASSIAGGLHPGYTF.

This chain connects TRBV4-1 to TRBJ2-3, with D unclear. The CDR3 runs 13 residues. Germline V gene data show CDR1 as MGHRA and CDR2 as YSYEKL. V lost 0 bases to trimming and J lost 8 bases, with 9 bases between them. This CDR3 reads CASSQDRLGTQYF. The CDR3 DNA reads TGCGCCAGCAGCCAAGACCGCCTCGGTACGCAGTATTTT.